This TCR beta chain was captured in a study of cytomegalovirus exposure and HLA in healthy donors. Study-level findings and limits: Among TCR beta chains, those listed as cytomegalovirus-associated numbered fewer than 200.

This table comes from immunoSEQ multiplex PCR, and its TCRdb copy is limited to in-frame clones, with some not included. The sample includes 150,000 to 200,000 clones, around 86% of them seen just once. In the case of this clone: Its antigen is not identified.

CDR3 length: 14 residues. Trimming stripped 3 bases from V and 3 bases from J, with 9 bases between. The germline V gene encodes CDR1 MNHEY and CDR2 SMNVEV (reference sequence). This sequence was found in a young woman in good health and CMV-seronegative. The V gene is TRBV27, the J gene TRBJ2-1, with no clear D. The sample consisted of PBMCs. CDR3 loop: CASSFVSGYNEQFF. Here the CDR3 DNA reads TGTGCCAGCAGTTTTGTATCAGGCTACAATGAGCAGTTCTTC.